A single sample gave rise to the 20 T cell receptor beta chains below, sequenced in a study of OX40 agonist ivuxolimab in advanced cancers. Profiled with immunoSEQ multiplex PCR; TCRdb holds only in-frame clones, not every one. The top ten clones hold under 20% of a sample with approximately 61,000 clones, over 75% of them seen once. The sample consisted of CD4+ or CD8+ T cells sorted from blood, taken in a trial of the OX40 agonist ivuxolimab. These receptors were obtained from an adult with an advanced solid tumor such as melanoma, head and neck, liver or kidney cancer.

The rearrangement joins TRBV21-1 to TRBJ1-1. TRBV21-1 has pseudogene status. There are 14 residues in the CDR3. The CDR3 protein is CASSAEGKNTEAFF. CDR3 DNA: TGTGCCAGCAGCGCCGAAGGGAAGAACACTGAAGCTTTCTTT.

In its sample, this clone was seen once. This chain joins TRBV6-5 and TRBJ1-5; D is undetermined. V lost 0 bases to trimming and J lost 9 bases, with 12 bases between them. This CDR3 region has 14 residues. Per germline, CDR1 MNHEY and CDR2 SVGAGI. CDR3 coding DNA: TGTGCCAGCAGTTACTCGACCGCGGGAGGGCCCCAGCATTTT. Protein: CASSYSTAGGPQHF.

The chain uses TRBV6-5 and TRBJ1-2, with unresolved D. Germline assignment: CDR1 MNHEY and CDR2 SVGAGI. The CDR3 is 12 amino acids. Trimming removed 7 bases from V and 0 bases from J, with 6 bases in between. The CDR3 region has the DNA TGTGCCAGCAAATCTCCTAACTATGGCTACACCTTC. This encodes CASKSPNYGYTF.

The rearrangement uses TRBV28 and TRBJ1-1, with 10 nucleotides matching TRBD1. V shed 8 bases, J shed 4 bases, and the junction held 13 bases outside the gene matches. The CDR3 is 16 residues long. Germline V gives CDR1 MDHEN, CDR2 SYDVKM. The CDR3 DNA reads as TGTGCCAGCCGTCCCGGGACAGGGGTTTGGGGCACTGAAGCTTTCTTT. Protein product: CASRPGTGVWGTEAFF.

The V and J genes are TRBV7-8 and TRBJ2-2, with 12 bases matching TRBD2. The germline gives CDR1 SGHVS, CDR2 FQNEAQ. The CDR3 length is 14 residues. V lost 11 bases and J lost 0; bases outside the gene matches: 1. DNA of the CDR3: TGTGCCTGGACTAGCGGGACGAACACCGGGGAGCTGTTTTTT. Protein: CAWTSGTNTGELFF.

V and J are TRBV7-3 and TRBJ2-1; the D gene is possibly TRBD2 (5 bases). V was clipped by 5 bases and J by 7 bases, with 12 bases between them. Germline V gene sequence: CDR1 SGHTA, CDR2 FQGTGA. The CDR3 extends over 13 amino acids. This CDR3 is CASSVSGENEQFF. CDR3 in DNA: TGTGCCAGCAGCGTTAGTGGGGAGAATGAGCAGTTCTTC.

This clone is medium-sized by share. Within the sample, other DNA sequences also encode this same CDR3. V usage is TRBV9 and J usage is TRBJ2-3; TRBD1 agrees at 7 bases. The CDR3 is 16 residues long. V dropped 0 bases and J dropped 1; count of bases not matched to a gene: 5. From germline, CDR1 is SGDLS and CDR2 YYNGEE. The CDR3 nucleotides read TGTGCCAGCAGCGTAGCAGGGGGAGAGGGCACAGATACGCAGTATTTT. Translation gives CASSVAGGEGTDTQYF.

The chain employs TRBV7-9 and TRBJ2-7; D is tentatively TRBD1 or TRBD2 (5 bases each). The V gene's germline CDR1 is SEHNR and CDR2 FQNEAQ (reference sequence). The CDR3 length is 13 residues. Trimming left V 6 bases short and J 2 bases short, with 11 bases between. CDR3 amino acids: CASRRDGTYEQYF. The CDR3 coding sequence is TGTGCCAGCAGACGGGACGGAACCTACGAGCAGTACTTC. Full variable domain (outside the CDR3, taken from reference TRBV7-9 and TRBJ2-7): DTGVSQNPRHKITKRGQNVTFRCDPISEHNRLYWYRQTLGQGPEFLTYFQNEAQLEKSRLLSDRFSAERPKGSFSTLEIQRTEQGDSAMYLCASRRDGTYEQYFGPGTRLTVT.

The chain recombines TRBV27 with TRBJ2-3; no definite D call. V dropped 7 bases and J dropped 2 bases, with 10 bases sitting between them. The CDR3 length is 13 residues. CDR1 is MNHEY and CDR2 is SMNVEV in the germline V gene (reference sequence). CDR3 coding DNA: TGTGCCAGCATGAACCTTCTCACAGATACGCAGTATTTT. This encodes CASMNLLTDTQYF.

V is TRBV15 and J is TRBJ2-1; TRBD2 aligns across 9 bases. Per germline, CDR1 LNHNV and CDR2 YYDKDF (reference sequence). Losses at the gene ends were 4 bases for V and 4 bases for J; bases not matched to a gene: 5. The CDR3 contains 15 residues. The CDR3, as DNA: TGTGCCACCAGCAAAGAAACTAGCGGGTACAATGAGCAGTTCTTC. Translating it yields CATSKETSGYNEQFF.

V usage is TRBV4-3 and J usage is TRBJ2-2; tentatively, D is TRBD1 (6 bases). This CDR3 has 17 residues. V lost 5 bases, J lost 6 bases, and 22 bases lay in between. CDR1 is LGHNA and CDR2 is YSLEER in the germline V gene. As DNA, the CDR3 is TGCGCCAGCAGCTCCAGGGGCAGGGGAGAGTTAGCCGGGGAGCTGTTTTTT. Amino acids: CASSSRGRGELAGELFF.

This rearrangement joins TRBV4-2 to TRBJ2-7; TRBD2 aligns across 8 bases. J was trimmed by 0 bases and V by 0 bases; bases with no gene match: 1. The CDR3 is 15 amino acids. The germline CDR1 and CDR2 sequences are LGHNA and YNFKEQ. The CDR3 sequence: CASSQESGSSYEQYF. The CDR3, as DNA: TGTGCCAGCAGCCAAGAAAGCGGGAGCTCCTACGAGCAGTACTTC.

The chain joins TRBV7-2 to TRBJ2-1; TRBD2 matches at 7 bases. Trimming took 2 bases from V and 0 from J; bases not matched to a gene: 10. The CDR3 spans 18 residues. Germline V gene lookup returns CDR1 SGHTA and CDR2 FQGNSA. The CDR3 spells CASSLFLADSSSYNEQFF. The CDR3 DNA is TGTGCCAGCAGCTTATTTCTAGCGGACTCGAGCTCCTACAATGAGCAGTTCTTC.

This clone was seen a few times. Other DNA sequences in this sample translate to the same CDR3. This chain joins TRBV7-2 and TRBJ2-7; D unresolved. CDR3 length: 13 residues. V was cut by 1 base and J by 1 base, with 5 bases left in between. CDR1 and CDR2 from the germline V gene are SGHTA and FQGNSA. The DNA for the CDR3 is TGTGCCAGCAGCTTAGACTCATCCTACGAGCAGTACTTC. This gives the protein CASSLDSSYEQYF.

The rearrangement links TRBV7-2 to TRBJ1-2; D may be TRBD1 (5 bases). CDR1 is SGHTA, CDR2 FQGNSA, per germline. V was cut by 1 base and J by 4 bases, with 10 bases left in between. The CDR3 totals 14 residues. The CDR3 sequence is CASSLDGQLYGYTF. Written as DNA, the CDR3 is TGTGCCAGCAGCTTAGATGGACAACTCTATGGCTACACCTTC.

The gene calls are TRBV6-5 and TRBJ2-5; no definite D call. The assigned J gene may be wrong: the sequence end matches TRBJ2-7 better. Germline-derived CDR1 and CDR2 are MNHEY and SVGAGI. The CDR3 is 14 amino acids. CDR3 protein: CASSYISSVYEQYF. The CDR3 DNA reads TGTGCCAGCAGTTACATTTCCAGCGTCTACGAGCAGTACTTC.

The V and J genes are TRBV4-3 and TRBJ2-7, with D possibly TRBD1 on 5 matching bases. The CDR3 extends over 15 amino acids. Trimming took off 5 bases at V and 3 bases at J, with 17 bases between the two ends. The germline gives CDR1 LGHNA, CDR2 YSLEER. The CDR3 here is CASSSSMGQGYEQYF. Written as DNA, the CDR3 is TGCGCCAGCAGCTCGAGTATGGGGCAGGGCTACGAGCAGTACTTC.

This chain connects TRBV4-3 to TRBJ2-7, with TRBD1 identical over 11 bases. V shed 0 bases and J 3 bases; nucleotides not matched to a gene: 4. The CDR3 is made up of 16 amino acids. Looked up from germline, CDR1 is LGHNA and CDR2 is YSLEER. The DNA for the CDR3 is TGCGCCAGCAGCCAAGAGGAGGGGACAGGGGGCTACGAGCAGTACTTC. Translated: CASSQEEGTGGYEQYF.

The chain employs TRBV27 and TRBJ2-1; D is tentatively TRBD1 or TRBD2 (5 bases each). The V end lost 5 bases, the J end lost 9 bases, and 23 bases lay between the germline ends. Germline assignment: CDR1 MNHEY and CDR2 SMNVEV (reference sequence). The CDR3 is made up of 16 amino acids. The CDR3 region has the DNA TGTGCCAGCAGTCCGGAAGGGACGACCTTAAGCGGTGAGCAGTTCTTC. Protein: CASSPEGTTLSGEQFF.

The gene calls are TRBV7-3 and TRBJ1-5; unclear D gene. Trimming took 2 bases from V and 7 from J, leaving 9 bases between them. Per the germline V gene, CDR1 is SGHTA and CDR2 is FQGTGA. This CDR3 spans 13 amino acids. CDR3 DNA sequence: TGTGCCAGCAGCTTAGTTGTGGGACAGCCCCAGCATTTT. As protein: CASSLVVGQPQHF.